This TCR beta chain was retrieved from a study of T cell repertoires in cytomegalovirus infection. In its sample, this clonotype was seen a few times. TCRdb processed the reads anew with MiXCR; each CDR3 protein has one entry. The sample contains around 100,000 distinct CDR3 sequences, approximately 15% of which appear only once. The CDR3 consists of 16 residues. V lost 6 bases and J lost 0, with 14 bases in between. The clonotype was recovered from a human donor in good health (CMV status not recorded). Some clones in this sample may be carry-over from other donors' samples. The chain carries TRBV12-3 or TRBV12-4 and TRBJ2-2, with TRBD1 as a possible D gene (5 bases). The sequencing sample was made of PBMCs. DNA for the CDR3: TGTGCCAGCAGCCCGACAGTAGCAGCGAACACCGGGGAGCTGTTTTTT. It encodes CASSPTVAANTGELFF.